This is a list of T cell receptor beta chains from one sample in a study of monozygotic twins with cystic fibrosis. Sequenced by immunoSEQ multiplex PCR; TCRdb stores in-frame clones only, minus some. The sample includes around 1,000 clones, over 85% of them seen just once. The sample was blood. These receptors were taken from a boy younger than 18 with cystic fibrosis. Both conserved end residues are part of each CDR3. A D gene is named only where the DNA matches it firmly. Clone size is shown for a subset of rows, as once, few, many or a class of expanded clone.

CDR3 protein: CASKGPNTGELFF
CDR3 DNA: TGTGCCAGCAAGGGCCCCAACACCGGGGAGCTGTTTTTT
V gene: TRBV6-5
J gene: TRBJ2-2
clone size: .
D gene: .

CDR3 protein: CASSPDRVNYGYTF
CDR3 DNA: TGTGCCAGCAGTCCCGACAGGGTTAACTATGGCTACACCTTC
V gene: TRBV2
J gene: TRBJ1-2
clone size: .
D gene: TRBD1

CDR3 protein: CASSPPIMNTQYF
CDR3 DNA: TGTGCCAGCTCACCACCGATTATGAATACGCAGTATTTT
V gene: TRBV18
J gene: TRBJ2-3
clone size: .
D gene: .

CDR3 protein: CASIDRGLKEAFF
CDR3 DNA: TGTGCCAGCATCGACAGGGGGCTTAAAGAAGCTTTCTTT
V gene: TRBV7-9
J gene: TRBJ1-1
clone size: .
D gene: TRBD1

CDR3 protein: CASTPGGRSSYEQYF
CDR3 DNA: TGTGCCAGCACCCCGGGGGGGAGAAGCTCCTACGAGCAGTACTTC
V gene: TRBV6-5
J gene: TRBJ2-7
clone size: .
D gene: TRBD2

CDR3 protein: CASSQRPAYTGELFF
CDR3 DNA: TGTGCCAGCAGCCAACGGCCGGCTTATACCGGGGAGCTGTTTTTT
V gene: TRBV16
J gene: TRBJ2-2
clone size: .
D gene: .

CDR3 protein: CASSWDLNRNTEAFF
CDR3 DNA: TGCGCCAGCAGCTGGGACCTGAATCGGAACACTGAAGCTTTCTTT
V gene: TRBV5-1
J gene: TRBJ1-1
clone size: .
D gene: .

CDR3 protein: CASSLNCVRRIGNTIYF
CDR3 DNA: TGTGCCAGCAGCTTAAATTGTGTTAGGCGAATCGGAAACACCATATATTTT
V gene: TRBV7-3
J gene: TRBJ1-3
clone size: .
D gene: .

CDR3 protein: CAWSGDSPNEKLFF
CDR3 DNA: TGTGCCTGGAGTGGCGACAGCCCTAATGAAAAACTGTTTTTT
V gene: TRBV30
J gene: TRBJ1-4
clone size: once
D gene: .

CDR3 protein: CASRTGTRRGGYTF
CDR3 DNA: TGTGCCAGCAGGACCGGGACCCGGCGAGGCGGCTACACCTTC
V gene: TRBV2
J gene: TRBJ1-2
clone size: once
D gene: .

CDR3 protein: CASRRESNNEQFF
CDR3 DNA: TGTGCCAGCAGGCGGGAGTCGAACAATGAGCAGTTCTTC
V gene: TRBV21-1
J gene: TRBJ2-1
clone size: .
D gene: .

CDR3 protein: CASKFNTGPQHF
CDR3 DNA: TGTGCCAGCAAATTTAATACAGGGCCCCAGCATTTT
V gene: TRBV11-2
J gene: TRBJ1-5
clone size: .
D gene: .

CDR3 protein: CASSGGGTGENGYTF
CDR3 DNA: TGTGCCAGCAGTGGGGGGGGGACAGGGGAAAATGGCTACACCTTC
V gene: TRBV6-1
J gene: TRBJ1-2
clone size: .
D gene: TRBD1

CDR3 protein: CASRRQGGNSNQPQHF
CDR3 DNA: TGTGCCAGCAGGAGACAGGGAGGGAATAGCAATCAGCCCCAGCATTTT
V gene: TRBV2
J gene: TRBJ1-5
clone size: .
D gene: TRBD1

CDR3 protein: CASSDPEGRTEAFF
CDR3 DNA: TGTGCCAGCAGCGACCCCGAGGGCCGAACTGAAGCTTTCTTT
V gene: TRBV5-4
J gene: TRBJ1-1
clone size: once
D gene: .

CDR3 protein: CASSLDRGYTGELFF
CDR3 DNA: TGTGCCAGCAGCTTAGACAGGGGGTACACCGGGGAGCTGTTTTTT
V gene: TRBV7-3
J gene: TRBJ2-2
clone size: .
D gene: TRBD1

CDR3 protein: CASAASSSYNEQFF
CDR3 DNA: TGTGCCTCAGCGGCCTCCAGCTCCTACAATGAGCAGTTCTTC
V gene: TRBV10-3
J gene: TRBJ2-1
clone size: .
D gene: .

CDR3 protein: CASSPIAEFGSYEQYF
CDR3 DNA: TGTGCCAGCTCACCAATAGCGGAATTTGGCTCCTACGAGCAGTACTTC
V gene: TRBV18
J gene: TRBJ2-7
clone size: .
D gene: .

CDR3 protein: CASSEQGIANYGYTF
CDR3 DNA: TGTGCCAGCAGTGAACAGGGTATCGCTAACTATGGCTACACCTTC
V gene: TRBV6-1
J gene: TRBJ1-2
clone size: few
D gene: .

CDR3 protein: CASSFQRTGRDTQYF
CDR3 DNA: TGTGCCAGCAGTTTTCAGCGGACGGGCAGGGATACGCAGTATTTT
V gene: TRBV27
J gene: TRBJ2-3
clone size: .
D gene: .

CDR3 protein: CASTSEGGETQYF
CDR3 DNA: TGTGCCAGCACCTCGGAGGGGGGTGAGACCCAGTACTTC
V gene: TRBV9
J gene: TRBJ2-5
clone size: .
D gene: .

CDR3 protein: CASSLGGNSYNEQFF
CDR3 DNA: TGTGCCAGCAGCTTGGGGGGGAACTCCTACAATGAGCAGTTCTTC
V gene: TRBV5-6
J gene: TRBJ2-1
clone size: .
D gene: .

CDR3 protein: CASALNRVSNEKLFF
CDR3 DNA: TGTGCCAGCGCCCTGAACAGGGTGTCTAATGAAAAACTGTTTTTT
V gene: TRBV7-2
J gene: TRBJ1-4
clone size: once
D gene: .

CDR3 protein: CASSLGRTLQPQHF
CDR3 DNA: TGTGCCAGCAGCCTAGGCCGGACCCTTCAGCCCCAGCATTTT
V gene: TRBV2
J gene: TRBJ1-5
clone size: .
D gene: .

CDR3 protein: CASSQSQGQPQHF
CDR3 DNA: TGTGCCAGCAGCCAGAGCCAGGGACAGCCCCAGCATTTT
V gene: TRBV7-2
J gene: TRBJ1-5
clone size: .
D gene: .